One and the same sample provided the 6 T cell receptor beta chains below, sequenced in a study of T cell responses to AZD1222 COVID-19 vaccine. Sequencing was performed with immunoSEQ multiplex PCR; in TCRdb, only in-frame clones are kept and a portion is missing. The sample contains some 88,000 clones, 90% of which appear only once. Sample: peripheral blood, taken 28 days after the second AZD1222 dose. The source is an adult who received the AZD1222 COVID-19 vaccine.

The CDR3 DNA reads as TGCGCCAGCAGCTCAGGGTCTGGAAACACCATATATTTT. It yields the protein CASSSGSGNTIYF. J is TRBJ1-3 and V is TRBV5-1; the D gene is possibly TRBD1 (5 bases). The germline gives CDR1 SGHRS, CDR2 YFSETQ. The CDR3 runs to 13 residues. The V end was cut by 3 bases, the J end by 1 base, with 5 bases between. The full variable domain, with the rest looked up from reference TRBV5-1 and TRBJ1-3, is KAGVTQTPRYLIKTRGQQVTLSCSPISGHRSVSWYQQTPGQGLQFLFEYFSETQRNKGNFPGRFSGRQFSNSRSEMNVSTLELGDSALYLCASSSGSGNTIYFGEGSWLTVV.

The V gene is TRBV19, the J gene TRBJ1-1; 7 bases map to TRBD1. V lost 4 bases, J lost 4 bases, and 6 bases stayed unmatched. The CDR3 runs 14 residues. Germline values: CDR1 LNHDA, CDR2 SQIVND (reference sequence). CDR3 loop: CASSRDRAATEAFF. In DNA, the CDR3 is TGTGCCAGTAGTAGAGACAGGGCGGCCACTGAAGCTTTCTTT.

V usage is TRBV6-5 and J usage is TRBJ2-1, with D perhaps matching TRBD1 or TRBD2 (5 bases each). V lost 2 bases, J lost 7 bases, and 9 bases lay in between. Germline assignment: CDR1 MNHEY and CDR2 SVGAGI. The CDR3 length is 13 residues. In DNA, the CDR3 is TGTGCCAGCAGTTACCGGGGCCGGAATGAGCAGTTCTTC. Residues: CASSYRGRNEQFF.

This chain's CDR3 is CATSDFFVGRLNTGELFF. In DNA, the CDR3 is TGTGCCACCAGTGATTTTTTTGTAGGACGCCTGAACACCGGGGAGCTGTTTTTT. This rearrangement joins TRBV24-1 to TRBJ2-2, with D unresolved. Germline loops: CDR1 KGHDR, CDR2 SFDVKD. Trimming took off 1 base at V and 1 base at J, with 15 bases between the two ends. The CDR3 spans 18 residues.

This chain joins TRBV7-8 and TRBJ1-5, with D maybe TRBD1 (5 bases). Germline CDR1 is SGHVS and CDR2 is FQNEAQ. Trimming left V 0 bases short and J 7 bases short, with 7 bases between. The CDR3 contains 13 residues. Here the CDR3 reads CASSLAGGQPQHF. The CDR3 DNA reads as TGTGCCAGCAGCTTAGCGGGGGGGCAGCCCCAGCATTTT. Looking up the rest from reference TRBV7-8 and TRBJ1-5 gives the full variable domain: GAGVSQSPRYKVAKRGQDVALRCDPISGHVSLFWYQQALGQGPEFLTYFQNEAQLDKSGLPSDRFFAERPEGSVSTLKIQRTQQEDSAVYLCASSLAGGQPQHFGDGTRLSIL.

This clone has a single count. This sequence joins TRBV3-1 (or the pseudogene TRBV3-2) and TRBJ1-4; TRBD1 is a possible D gene (5 bases). The CDR3 covers 16 residues. The germline gives CDR1 LGHDT, CDR2 YNNKEL (reference sequence). With 5 bases removed from V and 3 bases from J, the gap between germline ends came to 16 bases. The CDR3 loop reads CASSTGTLGANEKLFF. As DNA, the CDR3 is TGTGCCAGCAGCACCGGGACTTTGGGAGCTAATGAAAAACTGTTTTTT.